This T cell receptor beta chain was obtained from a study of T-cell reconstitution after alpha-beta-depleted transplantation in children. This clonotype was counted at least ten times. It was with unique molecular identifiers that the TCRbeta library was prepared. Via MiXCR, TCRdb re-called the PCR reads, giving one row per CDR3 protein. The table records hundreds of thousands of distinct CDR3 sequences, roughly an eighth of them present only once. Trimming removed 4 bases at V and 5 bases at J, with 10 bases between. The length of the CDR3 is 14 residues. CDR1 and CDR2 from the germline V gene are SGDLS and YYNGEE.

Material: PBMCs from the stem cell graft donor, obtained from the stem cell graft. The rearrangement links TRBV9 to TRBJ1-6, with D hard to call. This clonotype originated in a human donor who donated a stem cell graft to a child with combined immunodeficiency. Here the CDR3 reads CASSNQPDNSPLHF. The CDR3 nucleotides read TGTGCCAGCAGCAACCAACCCGATAATTCACCCCTCCACTTT. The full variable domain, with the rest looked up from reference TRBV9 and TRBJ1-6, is DSGVTQTPKHLITATGQRVTLRCSPRSGDLSVYWYQQSLDQGLQFLIQYYNGEERAKGNILERFSAQQFPDLHSELNLSSLELGDSALYFCASSNQPDNSPLHFGNGTRLTVT.